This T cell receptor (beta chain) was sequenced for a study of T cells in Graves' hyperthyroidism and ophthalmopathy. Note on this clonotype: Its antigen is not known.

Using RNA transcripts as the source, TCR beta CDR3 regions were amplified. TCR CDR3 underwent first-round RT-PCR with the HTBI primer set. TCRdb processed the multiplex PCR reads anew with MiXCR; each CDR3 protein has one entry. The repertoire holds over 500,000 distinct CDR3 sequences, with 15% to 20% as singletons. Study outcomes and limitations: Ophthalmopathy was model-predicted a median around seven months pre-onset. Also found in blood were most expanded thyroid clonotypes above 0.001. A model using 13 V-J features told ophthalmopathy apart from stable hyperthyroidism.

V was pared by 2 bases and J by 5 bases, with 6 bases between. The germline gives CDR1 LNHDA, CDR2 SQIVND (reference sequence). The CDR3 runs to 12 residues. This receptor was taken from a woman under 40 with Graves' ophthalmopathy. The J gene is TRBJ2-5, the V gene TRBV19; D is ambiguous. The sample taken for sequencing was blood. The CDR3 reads CASSIKRETQYF. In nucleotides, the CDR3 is TGTGCCAGTAGTATAAAGAGGGAGACCCAGTACTTC.